Shown below are 17 T cell receptor beta chains from a single sample sequenced in a study of T cell clonality in common variable immunodeficiency. Clones were read by immunoSEQ multiplex PCR, and TCRdb kept only the in-frame ones, dropping some. This repertoire holds approximately 60,000 clones, and none appear only once. Sequencing was carried out using peripheral blood mononuclear cells. The receptors derive from a person between 18 and 75 years old in good health.

This clone was observed at least ten times. Read data end 3 residues before the CDR3 end; the end is taken from the germline J gene. J is TRBJ2-1 and V is TRBV6-2 or TRBV6-3; D is ambiguous. Per the germline V gene, CDR1 is MNHEY and CDR2 is SVGEGT. The length of the CDR3 is 15 residues. Trimming took 0 bases from V and 8 from J, leaving 14 bases between them. The sequenced CDR3 bases are TGTGCCAGCAGTTACTCGTTCGCTAGGTTCGATGAG. Its translation is CASSYSFARFDE. The whole CDR3 reads CASSYSFARFDEQFF.

This clone was picked up many times. From the germline J gene comes the end of the CDR3, since the read stops 3 residues before it. This chain uses TRBV13 with TRBJ1-1; D gene uncertain. This CDR3 comprises 14 residues. Germline values: CDR1 PRHDT, CDR2 FYEKMQ (reference sequence). V lost 5 bases to trimming and J lost 5 bases, with 15 bases between them. Partial CDR3 DNA: TGTGCCAGCAGCCATGGACTATGGGTTACTGAA. Its protein is CASSHGLWVTE. The whole CDR3 region reads CASSHGLWVTEAFF.

This clone has at least ten counts. Read sequence stops 3 residues before the CDR3 end, and the germline J gene provides the missing end. The chain carries TRBV7-3 and TRBJ2-5; D unclear. Germline CDR1 reads SGHTA; CDR2 reads FQGTGA. The CDR3 is made up of 13 amino acids. Trimming took off 1 base at V and 4 bases at J, with 7 bases between the two ends. CDR3 protein: CASSLSAGETQYF. Incomplete CDR3 DNA: TGTGCCAGCAGCTTAAGTGCCGGAGAGACC. The full variable domain, its missing parts supplied by reference TRBV7-3 and TRBJ2-5, is GAGVSQTPSNKVTEKGKYVELRCDPISGHTALYWYRQSLGQGPEFLIYFQGTGAADDSGLPNDRFFAVRPEGSVSTLKIQRTERGDSAVYLCASSLSAGETQYFGPGTRLLVL.

Points on this clone: The read ends 3 residues early relative to the CDR3; the germline J gene fills the gap. The chain has TRBV18 and TRBJ1-5; no clear D. V lost 3 bases to trimming and J lost 5 bases, with 8 bases between them. Per the germline V gene, CDR1 is KGHSH and CDR2 is LQKENI. The CDR3 is 13 amino acids. This CDR3 reads CASSPQEDQPQHF. CDR3 DNA (partial): TGTGCCAGCTCACCTCAGGAAGATCAGCCC.

There are many counts of this clone. The read terminates 3 residues before the CDR3 end, so the remaining end is supplied by the germline J gene. The chain couples TRBV20-1 to TRBJ2-7, with a possible D match to TRBD1 (6 bases). In germline, CDR1 is DFQATT, CDR2 SNEGSKA (reference sequence). Trimming left V 6 bases short and J 2 bases short, with 14 bases between. The CDR3 has 13 amino acids. CDR3 sequence reads: CSAHTGIAYEQYF. The sequenced CDR3 bases are TGCAGTGCCCATACAGGGATAGCCTACGAG.

This clone has only a few counts. The junction departs from the called germline gene at one end, perhaps through a read error. Read coverage stops 3 residues before the CDR3 terminus; the germline J gene supplies the remainder. The V call is TRBV7-9, the J call TRBJ1-2; D is possibly TRBD1 (6 bases). This CDR3 has 15 residues. The germline V gene encodes CDR1 SEHNR and CDR2 FQNEAQ (reference sequence). CDR3 protein: CASSLASGGAYDYTF. The sequenced part of the CDR3 DNA is TGTGCCAGCAGCTTAGCGAGCGGGGGGGCCTATGAC.

At least ten counts were recorded for this clone. Coverage ceases 3 residues before the CDR3 finishes, and the germline J gene fills in the end. The rearrangement uses TRBV5-1 and TRBJ2-1; the match to TRBD1 covers 7 bases. The V gene's germline CDR1 is SGHRS and CDR2 YFSETQ. This CDR3 spans 16 amino acids. Trimming removed 0 bases from V and 3 bases from J; junction bases left unmatched: 6. CDR3 sequence reads: CASSLAPGQSYNEQFF. The sequenced CDR3 bases are TGCGCCAGCAGCTTGGCTCCGGGACAGAGCTACAATGAG.

This clone was counted ten times or more. The CDR3 goes on 3 residues after the read ends, and that part is filled in from the germline J gene. The rearrangement joins TRBV12-5 to TRBJ1-1; D is perhaps TRBD1 (6 bases). The germline V and J ends were trimmed by 7 bases and 7 bases, with 16 bases remaining between them. This CDR3 comprises 13 residues. Germline assignment: CDR1 LGHNT and CDR2 FRNRAP. The CDR3 sequence: CASAFTGPSEAFF. The part of the CDR3 DNA that was read is TGTGCTAGTGCCTTTACAGGGCCCAGTGAA. Filled out from reference TRBV12-5 and TRBJ1-1, the complete variable domain reads DARVTQTPRHKVTEMGQEVTMRCQPILGHNTVFWYRQTMMQGLELLAYFRNRAPLDDSGMPKDRFSAEMPDATLATLKIQPSEPRDSAVYFCASAFTGPSEAFFGQGTRLTVV.

This clone was observed at least ten times. The read is 3 residues too short to cover the CDR3 end, so that end is filled in from the germline J gene. V and J are TRBV5-1 and TRBJ2-4; D is possibly TRBD1 (5 bases). Germline assignment: CDR1 SGHRS and CDR2 YFSETQ. The CDR3 is made up of 14 amino acids. V lost 3 bases, J lost 4 bases, and 11 bases lay in between. The CDR3: CASSWGDQKNIQYF. The part of the CDR3 DNA that was read is TGCGCCAGCAGCTGGGGCGATCAAAAAAACATT.

This clone was counted between two and nine times. Sequence at one end of the junction differs from germline and may be a read error. The CDR3 goes on 3 residues after the read ends, and that part is filled in from the germline J gene. This chain connects TRBV19 to TRBJ1-1; 7 bases are shared with TRBD1. The CDR3 totals 17 residues. Germline-derived CDR1 and CDR2 are LNHDA and SQIVND (reference sequence). The CDR3 reads CASSPAWDSTLNIEAFF. Incomplete CDR3 DNA: TGTGCCAGTAGTCCCGCCTGGGACAGTACTTTGAACATTGAA.

This clone was counted ten times or more. The read ends 3 residues before the CDR3 terminus; that terminus is restored from the germline J gene. The chain combines TRBV28 with TRBJ1-3, with 7 bases identical to TRBD1. The CDR3 length is 15 residues. Germline V gene sequence: CDR1 MDHEN, CDR2 SYDVKM. V trimming: 6 bases; J trimming: 0 bases; junction bases outside the gene matches: 5. The CDR3 protein is CASSGDRASGNTIYF. The CDR3 DNA, read in part, is TGTGCCAGCAGCGGAGACAGGGCCTCTGGAAACACC.

This clone appeared a few times. The sequence runs out 3 residues before the end of the CDR3; the remainder is reconstructed from the germline J gene. This chain joins TRBV5-1 and TRBJ2-2; weak D call: TRBD1 (5 bases). The CDR3 length is 15 residues. The germline gives CDR1 SGHRS, CDR2 YFSETQ. The DNA read from the CDR3 is TGCGCCAGCAGCTTGGGGGAACCTGGGGCCAACGTG. Translated, it gives CASSLGEPGANV. The full CDR3 sequence reads CASSLGEPGANVLFF.

This clone was observed at least ten times. Read data end 3 residues before the CDR3 end; the end is taken from the germline J gene. V gene TRBV18 combines with J gene TRBJ1-1; D is perhaps TRBD1 (5 bases). Germline values: CDR1 KGHSH, CDR2 LQKENI. V dropped 5 bases and J dropped 6 bases, with 13 bases sitting between them. The CDR3 contains 13 residues. The CDR3 loop is CASSADRGAEAFF. Incomplete CDR3 DNA: TGTGCCAGCTCAGCCGACAGAGGAGCTGAA.

This clone was detected ten times or more. CDR3 DNA, as far as it was read: TGTGCCAGCAGCAGGGACAGGGAAGCACAGCCC. It is translated as CASSRDREAQP. In full, the CDR3 is CASSRDREAQPQHF. The chain recombines TRBV7-9 with TRBJ1-5; TRBD1 agrees at 9 bases. The read stops 3 residues short of the end of the CDR3; the missing end is completed from the germline J gene. The germline V gene has CDR1 SEHNR and CDR2 FQNEAQ (reference sequence). With V trimmed by 5 bases and J by 7 bases, 6 bases remained unmatched. CDR3 size: 14 residues.

This clone was picked up many times. The CDR3 goes on 3 residues after the read ends, and that part is filled in from the germline J gene. The chain links TRBV5-1 to TRBJ2-5, with TRBD1 identical over 9 bases. The length of the CDR3 is 15 residues. Trimming removed 5 bases from V and 4 bases from J; junction bases left unmatched: 9. CDR1 and CDR2 (germline): SGHRS, YFSETQ. The CDR3: CASRTGTGPPETQYF. The CDR3 DNA, read in part, is TGCGCCAGCAGGACCGGGACAGGGCCCCCAGAGACC.

At least ten counts were recorded for this clone. The CDR3 extends 3 residues past the end of the read, so its final part is completed from the germline J gene. The chain combines TRBV20-1 with TRBJ1-2, with TRBD1 matching 8 bases. This CDR3 contains 12 residues. CDR1 is DFQATT and CDR2 is SNEGSKA in the germline V gene (reference sequence). CDR3: CSARQGARGYTF. The DNA read from the CDR3 is TGCAGTGCTAGACAGGGGGCGCGAGGC.

The sample holds many counts of this clone. With the read ending 3 residues before the CDR3 end, the germline J gene is used to fill in that end. This chain joins TRBV7-9 and TRBJ1-2, with unresolved D. Trimming removed 2 bases at V and 4 bases at J, with 8 bases between. The germline V gene encodes CDR1 SEHNR and CDR2 FQNEAQ (reference sequence). The CDR3 is 13 amino acids. The CDR3: CASSLQNAYGYTF. The covered CDR3 bases are TGTGCCAGCAGCTTACAGAATGCCTATGGC.